Listed below are T cell receptor beta chains from one sample, sequenced in a study of blood T cell repertoires in COVID-19. Profiled with immunoSEQ multiplex PCR; TCRdb holds only in-frame clones, not every one. Among 200,000 or so clones, about 87% were seen once, and the ten largest hold over 2%. What was sequenced was PBMCs or T cells enriched from blood (not recorded which). The receptor source for this set is a woman between 40 and 50 years old with acute COVID-19. Both conserved end residues are part of each CDR3. D genes are given only for firm matches. Rows give clone size only sometimes, using once, few, many, or a class for an expanded clone.

size: -; V: TRBV6-6; J: TRBJ2-6; D: -; CDR3: CAIEEGRNPGANVLTF; DNA: TGTGCCATCGAGGAAGGGAGAAACCCTGGGGCCAACGTCCTGACTTTC
size: -; V: TRBV6-5; J: TRBJ2-5; D: -; CDR3: CASSPSLETQYF; DNA: TGTGCCAGCAGCCCGTCGTTGGAGACCCAGTACTTC
size: -; V: TRBV27; J: TRBJ2-3; D: -; CDR3: CASSGERRAGKQYF; DNA: TGTGCCAGCAGTGGGGAGAGGAGGGCGGGCAAGCAGTATTTT
size: once; V: TRBV10-1; J: TRBJ2-1; D: TRBD2; CDR3: CASSASGRAPNEQFF; DNA: TGCGCCAGCAGCGCAAGCGGGAGGGCCCCCAATGAGCAGTTCTTC
size: few; V: TRBV27; J: TRBJ2-7; D: -; CDR3: CASSTRRGPYEQYF; DNA: TGTGCCAGCAGTACAAGGCGGGGACCCTACGAGCAGTACTTC
size: -; V: TRBV27; J: TRBJ1-4; D: -; CDR3: CASSIQGASTNEKLFF; DNA: TGTGCCAGCAGTATACAGGGTGCTTCAACTAATGAAAAACTGTTTTTT
size: many; V: TRBV5-6; J: TRBJ2-5; D: TRBD1; CDR3: CASSSRQGKETQYF; DNA: TGTGCCAGCAGCTCGCGACAGGGAAAAGAGACCCAGTACTTC
size: -; V: TRBV2; J: TRBJ1-1; D: -; CDR3: CASSGEVGTEAFF; DNA: TGTGCCAGCAGTGGGGAGGTGGGCACTGAAGCTTTCTTT
size: -; V: TRBV19; J: TRBJ1-2; D: TRBD1; CDR3: CASSRQTGSNYGYTF; DNA: TGTGCCAGTAGTAGACAGACAGGGTCAAACTATGGCTACACCTTC
size: -; V: TRBV6-5; J: TRBJ2-2; D: -; CDR3: CASSYSVLATGELFF; DNA: TGTGCCAGCAGTTACTCAGTTTTGGCCACCGGGGAGCTGTTTTTT
size: -; V: TRBV9; J: TRBJ2-4; D: -; CDR3: CASSVAGGSGNIQYF; DNA: TGTGCCAGCAGCGTAGCTGGCGGGTCTGGGAACATTCAGTACTTC
size: -; V: TRBV5-6; J: TRBJ2-1; D: -; CDR3: CASSQTGNEQFF; DNA: TGTGCCAGCAGCCAGACAGGTAATGAGCAGTTCTTC
size: few; V: TRBV30; J: TRBJ2-7; D: TRBD2; CDR3: CAWSDGTNLSYEQYF; DNA: TGTGCCTGGAGTGACGGGACTAACCTCTCCTACGAGCAGTACTTC
size: -; V: TRBV7-2; J: TRBJ1-6; D: TRBD1; CDR3: CASSPGTGNNSPLHF; DNA: TGTGCCAGCAGCCCCGGGACAGGGAATAATTCACCCCTCCACTTT
size: -; V: TRBV7-8; J: TRBJ1-2; D: TRBD1; CDR3: CASRRDSETYGYTF; DNA: TGTGCCAGCAGACGGGACAGTGAAACATATGGCTACACCTTC
size: -; V: TRBV5-4; J: TRBJ2-2; D: -; CDR3: CASSLRSGKNTGELFF; DNA: TGTGCCAGCAGCTTGCGTTCGGGGAAAAACACCGGGGAGCTGTTTTTT
size: -; V: TRBV7-9; J: TRBJ1-1; D: TRBD1; CDR3: CGGQGGPDTEAFF; DNA: TGTGGGGGACAGGGAGGCCCGGACACTGAAGCTTTCTTT
size: -; V: TRBV9; J: TRBJ1-1; D: -; CDR3: CASSVVTGEAFF; DNA: TGTGCCAGCAGCGTAGTAACGGGGGAAGCTTTCTTT
size: -; V: TRBV18; J: TRBJ1-5; D: -; CDR3: CASSGDSNQPQHF; DNA: TGTGCCAGCTCGGGCGACAGTAATCAGCCCCAGCATTTT
size: -; V: TRBV19; J: TRBJ2-7; D: -; CDR3: CARPDPLAAYEQYF; DNA: TGTGCCAGGCCAGATCCTTTAGCCGCCTACGAGCAGTACTTC
size: -; V: TRBV18; J: TRBJ1-1; D: -; CDR3: CASSPLPPGNTEAFF; DNA: TGTGCCAGCTCACCACTCCCTCCGGGGAACACTGAAGCTTTCTTT
size: -; V: TRBV3-1/TRBV3-2; J: TRBJ1-1; D: -; CDR3: CASSQDRGGYTEAFF; DNA: TGTGCCAGCAGCCAAGATCGGGGTGGGTACACTGAAGCTTTCTTT
size: few; V: TRBV4-1; J: TRBJ1-5; D: -; CDR3: CASNPNLILADGTNQPQHF; DNA: TGCGCCAGCAACCCTAACCTCATACTAGCGGACGGGACCAATCAGCCCCAGCATTTT
size: -; V: TRBV11-2; J: TRBJ2-7; D: -; CDR3: CASTPGFEQYF; DNA: TGTGCCAGCACCCCAGGGTTCGAGCAGTACTTC
size: -; V: TRBV6-2/TRBV6-3; J: TRBJ2-3; D: -; CDR3: CASSSPVAGGSDTQYF; DNA: TGTGCCAGCAGTTCCCCGGTTGCCGGGGGTTCAGATACGCAGTATTTT
size: -; V: TRBV24-1; J: TRBJ1-2; D: -; CDR3: CATSVTSNYGYTF; DNA: TGTGCCACCAGTGTAACATCTAACTATGGCTACACCTTC
size: -; V: TRBV7-9; J: TRBJ2-7; D: TRBD1; CDR3: CASSYGQGSYEQYF; DNA: TGTGCCAGCAGTTACGGACAGGGGTCCTACGAGCAGTACTTC
size: -; V: TRBV2; J: TRBJ2-2; D: TRBD1; CDR3: CAGVGGQGAGELFF; DNA: TGTGCCGGCGTTGGGGGACAGGGGGCCGGGGAGCTGTTTTTT
size: -; V: TRBV11-3; J: TRBJ2-5; D: TRBD2; CDR3: CASSLSGGNQETQYF; DNA: TGTGCCAGCAGCTTAAGCGGGGGCAACCAAGAGACCCAGTACTTC
size: -; V: TRBV27; J: TRBJ2-7; D: TRBD2; CDR3: CASTRGTSGGHLASQQYF; DNA: TGTGCCAGCACCAGGGGGACTAGCGGGGGCCACCTCGCCTCCCAGCAGTACTTC
size: -; V: TRBV10-3; J: TRBJ1-5; D: TRBD1; CDR3: CAISDYRGRGNQPQHF; DNA: TGTGCCATCAGTGATTACAGGGGTCGTGGCAATCAGCCCCAGCATTTT
size: -; V: TRBV25-1; J: TRBJ2-3; D: -; CDR3: CASSDRDTRDTQYF; DNA: TGTGCCAGCAGTGACAGGGACACAAGAGATACGCAGTATTTT
size: -; V: TRBV28; J: TRBJ1-2; D: -; CDR3: CASRPEPLGGYTF; DNA: TGTGCCAGCAGACCCGAGCCCCTAGGTGGCTACACCTTC
size: -; V: TRBV7-2; J: TRBJ1-1; D: -; CDR3: CASTRTVIGSKQAEAFF; DNA: TGTGCCAGCACCCGGACCGTCATCGGGTCGAAACAGGCTGAAGCTTTCTTT
size: -; V: TRBV11-3; J: TRBJ1-4; D: TRBD1; CDR3: CASSSDTGGGGTNEKLFF; DNA: TGTGCCAGCAGCTCGGACACAGGGGGCGGCGGAACTAATGAAAAACTGTTTTTT
size: -; V: TRBV3-1/TRBV3-2; J: TRBJ1-5; D: -; CDR3: CASISFRGNQPQHF; DNA: TGTGCCAGCATCTCTTTCAGGGGCAATCAGCCCCAGCATTTT
size: -; V: TRBV3-1/TRBV3-2; J: TRBJ1-3; D: -; CDR3: CASSQAQSSGNTIYF; DNA: TGTGCCAGCAGCCAAGCACAGAGCTCTGGAAACACCATATATTTT
size: -; V: TRBV9; J: TRBJ1-2; D: TRBD1; CDR3: CASSEGTGVGYTF; DNA: TGTGCCAGCAGCGAAGGGACAGGGGTTGGCTACACCTTC
size: many; V: TRBV27; J: TRBJ1-6; D: TRBD1; CDR3: CASSTGTGNSPLHF; DNA: TGTGCCAGCAGCACCGGGACAGGAAATTCACCCCTCCACTTT
size: -; V: TRBV5-1; J: TRBJ2-1; D: TRBD1; CDR3: CASSRGQDNYNEQFF; DNA: TGCGCCAGCAGTAGGGGACAGGACAACTACAATGAGCAGTTCTTC
size: -; V: TRBV18; J: TRBJ2-2; D: TRBD2; CDR3: CASTRTSGSPNTGELFF; DNA: TGTGCCAGCACACGGACTAGCGGGAGCCCGAACACCGGGGAGCTGTTTTTT
size: -; V: TRBV10-2; J: TRBJ1-2; D: TRBD1; CDR3: CASSRDSLVYGYTF; DNA: TGCGCCAGTTCCCGGGACAGCCTTGTCTATGGCTACACCTTC
size: once; V: TRBV7-2; J: TRBJ1-1; D: TRBD1; CDR3: CASSQGGRGQVTEAFF; DNA: TGTGCCAGCAGCCAGGGGGGCAGGGGGCAAGTTACTGAAGCTTTCTTT
size: few; V: TRBV7-2; J: TRBJ1-1; D: TRBD1; CDR3: CASSQQTGKGTEAFF; DNA: TGTGCCAGCAGCCAACAGACAGGGAAGGGTACTGAAGCTTTCTTT
size: -; V: TRBV14; J: TRBJ1-1; D: -; CDR3: CASSQDLMAWGHEAFF; DNA: TGTGCCAGCAGCCAAGATCTAATGGCGTGGGGCCACGAGGCTTTCTTT
size: once; V: TRBV7-2; J: TRBJ1-6; D: -; CDR3: CASSLGGPSSGSPLHF; DNA: TGTGCCAGCAGCTTAGGAGGTCCGTCCTCCGGTTCACCCCTCCACTTT
size: once; V: TRBV2; J: TRBJ2-3; D: -; CDR3: CASTKFSTVSTDTQYF; DNA: TGTGCCAGCACCAAATTCTCGACAGTTAGCACAGATACGCAGTATTTT
size: -; V: TRBV11-3; J: TRBJ1-2; D: -; CDR3: CASSRVKGEPYGYTF; DNA: TGTGCCAGCAGCCGGGTTAAGGGGGAGCCCTATGGCTACACCTTC
size: -; V: TRBV2; J: TRBJ1-4; D: -; CDR3: CASRWAETNEKLFF; DNA: TGTGCCAGCCGTTGGGCTGAAACTAATGAAAAACTGTTTTTT
size: -; V: TRBV7-9; J: TRBJ2-6; D: TRBD1; CDR3: CASSSGQGGGSGANVLTF; DNA: TGTGCCAGCAGCTCCGGACAGGGCGGTGGCTCTGGGGCCAACGTCCTGACTTTC
size: once; V: TRBV5-1; J: TRBJ1-6; D: -; CDR3: CASSAGGANSPLHF; DNA: TGCGCCAGCAGCGCAGGAGGGGCTAATTCACCCCTCCACTTT
size: -; V: TRBV12-3/TRBV12-4; J: TRBJ1-5; D: -; CDR3: CASSLARGTQHF; DNA: TGTGCCAGCAGTTTAGCGAGGGGGACGCAGCATTTT
size: -; V: TRBV6-5; J: TRBJ1-1; D: -; CDR3: CASSYVMNTEAFF; DNA: TGTGCCAGCAGTTATGTCATGAACACTGAAGCTTTCTTT